This TCR beta chain was sequenced in a study of beta chain features in type 1 diabetes. A CD45RO/CCR7/CD25/CD127/CD95/CD27 panel sorted naive, central memory, regulatory and stem cell-like memory CD4+ cells. The entirety of the isolated RNA underwent reverse transcription, so expressed TCRB transcripts were sequenced. The assay was immunoSEQ multiplex PCR, and TCRdb's table has in-frame clones only and misses some. This table has approximately 250,000 clones, 12% to 15% appearing once. In its sample, this clone was seen a few times. What it recognizes is unknown. Trimming pared 0 bases from V and 1 base from J, leaving 13 bases between. This CDR3 has 16 amino acids. From germline, CDR1 is SGHRS and CDR2 YFSETQ. Study-level points and caveats: Type 1 diabetes patients showed a moderate but significant shortening of TCRB CDR3s in all four CD4+ subsets. Across patients, naive, central memory and Treg TCRB repertoires exhibited apparently greater similarity than was observed across healthy donors. PCR might show a preference for shorter templates, equally across patients and controls.

Input material: naive CD4+ T cells from blood. The chain links TRBV5-1 to TRBJ2-5; perhaps TRBD1 as D (8 bases). The receptor comes from a woman in her forties in good health. CDR3 region: CASSLGTGGAQETQYF. The CDR3 region has the DNA TGCGCCAGCAGCTTGGGAACAGGGGGGGCCCAAGAGACCCAGTACTTC.